The subject of this entry is one TCR beta chain. Its antigen is as yet unknown. The entry originates in a study of T cell responses to AZD1222 COVID-19 vaccine. The V end was cut by 3 bases, the J end by 4 bases, with 16 bases between. The length of the CDR3 is 15 residues. The germline gives CDR1 MDHEN, CDR2 SYDVKM. Findings of the study overall: Close to half of spike-specific TCRs reportedly recognize unmutated variant regions. Among the donors, most were white British and more were female, and clonal diversity was possibly underestimated. The study sampled repertoires only after the peak T cell response. The study identified only five or six AZD1222 recipients as seropositive at baseline.

Repertoires were generated with immunoSEQ multiplex PCR, while TCRdb's copy carries only in-frame clones and drops some. The sample yields more than 250,000 clones, 80% to 95% seen once. The sequences come from peripheral blood, collected on day 0 of AZD1222 vaccination. This sequence originates from an adult in good health. V and J are TRBV28 and TRBJ2-7, with D possibly TRBD2 on 5 matching bases. The CDR3 is CASSFRAPRGYEQYF. For the CDR3, the DNA is TGTGCCAGCAGTTTTCGGGCACCCCGAGGGTACGAGCAGTACTTC.